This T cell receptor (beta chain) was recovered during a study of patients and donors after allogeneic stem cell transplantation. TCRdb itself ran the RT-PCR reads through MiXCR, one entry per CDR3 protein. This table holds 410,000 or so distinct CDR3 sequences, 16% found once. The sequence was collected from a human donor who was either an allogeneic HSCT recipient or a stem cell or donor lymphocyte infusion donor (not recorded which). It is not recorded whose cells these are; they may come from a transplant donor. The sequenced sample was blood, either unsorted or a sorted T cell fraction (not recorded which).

The CDR3 DNA sequence: TGTGCCAGCAGCTCAATCCAACGGGGGTGTTACACCGGGGAGCTGTTTTTT. Residues: CASSSIQRGCYTGELFF. This chain connects TRBV12-1 to TRBJ2-2; the table's D call, TRBD1, has no DNA check behind it. TRBV12-1 is tagged as a pseudogene. This CDR3 comprises 17 residues.